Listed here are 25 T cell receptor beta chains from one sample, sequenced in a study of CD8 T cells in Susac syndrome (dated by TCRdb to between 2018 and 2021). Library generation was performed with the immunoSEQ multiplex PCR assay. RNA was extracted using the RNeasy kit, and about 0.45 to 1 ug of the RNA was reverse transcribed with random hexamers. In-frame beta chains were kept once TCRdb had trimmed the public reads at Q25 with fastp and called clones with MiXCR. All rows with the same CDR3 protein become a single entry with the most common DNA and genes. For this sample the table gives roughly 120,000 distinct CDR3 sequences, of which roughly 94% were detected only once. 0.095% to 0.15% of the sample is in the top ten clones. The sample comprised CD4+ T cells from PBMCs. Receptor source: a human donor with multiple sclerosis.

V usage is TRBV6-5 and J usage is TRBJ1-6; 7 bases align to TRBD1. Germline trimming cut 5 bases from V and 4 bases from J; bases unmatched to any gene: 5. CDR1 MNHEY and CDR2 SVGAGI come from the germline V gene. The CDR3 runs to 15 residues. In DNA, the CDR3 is TGTGCCAGCAGTGGATGGACAGGATATAATTCACCCCTCCACTTT. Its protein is CASSGWTGYNSPLHF.

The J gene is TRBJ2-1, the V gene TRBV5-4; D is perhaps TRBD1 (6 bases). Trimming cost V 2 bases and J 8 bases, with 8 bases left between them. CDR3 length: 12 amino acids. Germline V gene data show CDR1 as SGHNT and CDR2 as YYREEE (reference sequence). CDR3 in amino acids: CASSLSGDEQFF. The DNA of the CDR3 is TGTGCCAGCAGCTTATCAGGGGATGAGCAGTTCTTC.

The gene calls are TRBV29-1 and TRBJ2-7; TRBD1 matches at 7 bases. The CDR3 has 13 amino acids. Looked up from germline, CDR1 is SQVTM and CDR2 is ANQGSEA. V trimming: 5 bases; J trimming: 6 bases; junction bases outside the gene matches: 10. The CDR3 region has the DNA TGCAGCGTTACCCGACAGGGCATCAGCGAGCAGTACTTC. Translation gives CSVTRQGISEQYF.

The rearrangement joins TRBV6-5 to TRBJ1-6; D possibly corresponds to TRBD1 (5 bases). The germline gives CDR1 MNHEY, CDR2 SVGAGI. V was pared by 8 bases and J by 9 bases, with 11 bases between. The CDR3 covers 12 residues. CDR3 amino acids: CASGGWGSPLHF. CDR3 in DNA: TGTGCCAGCGGGGGATGGGGTTCACCCCTCCACTTT.

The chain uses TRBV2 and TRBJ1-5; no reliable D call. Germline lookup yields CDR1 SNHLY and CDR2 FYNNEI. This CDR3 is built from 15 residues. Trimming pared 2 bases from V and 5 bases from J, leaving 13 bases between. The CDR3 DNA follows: TGTGCCAGCAGTGAAAGAGGAGGCACGTATCAGCCCCAGCATTTT. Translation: CASSERGGTYQPQHF.

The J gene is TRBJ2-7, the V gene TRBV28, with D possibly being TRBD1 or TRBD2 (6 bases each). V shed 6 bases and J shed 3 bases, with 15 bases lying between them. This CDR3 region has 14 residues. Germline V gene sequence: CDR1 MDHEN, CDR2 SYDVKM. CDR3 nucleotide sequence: TGTGCCAGCAGCCCAAGGGGGACTGGCTACGAGCAGTACTTC. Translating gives CASSPRGTGYEQYF.

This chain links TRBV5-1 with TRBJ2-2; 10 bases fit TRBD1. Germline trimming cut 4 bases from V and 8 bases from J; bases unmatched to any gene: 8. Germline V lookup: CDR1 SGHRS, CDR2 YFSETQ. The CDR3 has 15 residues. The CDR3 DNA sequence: TGCGCCAGCAGCACGGGACAGGGGAAACAAGGGGAGCTGTTTTTT. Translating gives CASSTGQGKQGELFF. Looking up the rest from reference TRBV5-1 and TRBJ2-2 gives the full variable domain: KAGVTQTPRYLIKTRGQQVTLSCSPISGHRSVSWYQQTPGQGLQFLFEYFSETQRNKGNFPGRFSGRQFSNSRSEMNVSTLELGDSALYLCASSTGQGKQGELFFGEGSRLTVL.

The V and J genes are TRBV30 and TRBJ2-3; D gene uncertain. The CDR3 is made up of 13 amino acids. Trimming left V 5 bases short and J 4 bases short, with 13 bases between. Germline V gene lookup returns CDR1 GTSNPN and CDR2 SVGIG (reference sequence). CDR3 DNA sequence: TGTGCCTGGGACCCCCCGGGCGCAGATACGCAGTATTTT. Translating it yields CAWDPPGADTQYF. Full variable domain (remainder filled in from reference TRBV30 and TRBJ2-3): SQTIHQWPATLVQPVGSPLSLECTVEGTSNPNLYWYRQAAGRGLQLLFYSVGIGQISSEVPQNLSASRPQDRQFILSSKKLLLSDSGFYLCAWDPPGADTQYFGPGTRLTVL.

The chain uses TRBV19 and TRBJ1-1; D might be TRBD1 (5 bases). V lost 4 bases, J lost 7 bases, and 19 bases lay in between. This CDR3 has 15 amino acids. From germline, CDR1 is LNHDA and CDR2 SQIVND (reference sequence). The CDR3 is CASSRKDTWLDEAFF. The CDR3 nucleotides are TGTGCCAGTAGTAGAAAGGACACCTGGCTTGATGAAGCTTTCTTT.

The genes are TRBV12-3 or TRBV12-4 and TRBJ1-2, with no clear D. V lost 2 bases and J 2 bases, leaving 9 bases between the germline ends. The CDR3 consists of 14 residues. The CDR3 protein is CASSLPAQNYGYTF. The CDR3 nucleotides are TGTGCCAGCAGTTTACCGGCACAGAACTATGGCTACACCTTC.

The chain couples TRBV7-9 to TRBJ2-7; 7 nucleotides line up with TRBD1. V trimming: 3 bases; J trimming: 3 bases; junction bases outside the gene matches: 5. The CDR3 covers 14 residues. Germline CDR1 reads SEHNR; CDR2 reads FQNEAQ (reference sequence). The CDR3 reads CASSFRDSLYEQYF. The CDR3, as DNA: TGTGCCAGCAGCTTCCGGGACAGCCTCTACGAGCAGTACTTC.

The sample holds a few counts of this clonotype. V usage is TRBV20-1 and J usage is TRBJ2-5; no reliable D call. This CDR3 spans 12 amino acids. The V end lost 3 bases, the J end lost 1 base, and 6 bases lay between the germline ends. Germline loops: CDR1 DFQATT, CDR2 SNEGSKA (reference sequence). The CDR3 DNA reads TGCAGTGCTAGTGGGCTCCAAGAGACCCAGTACTTC. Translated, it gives CSASGLQETQYF.

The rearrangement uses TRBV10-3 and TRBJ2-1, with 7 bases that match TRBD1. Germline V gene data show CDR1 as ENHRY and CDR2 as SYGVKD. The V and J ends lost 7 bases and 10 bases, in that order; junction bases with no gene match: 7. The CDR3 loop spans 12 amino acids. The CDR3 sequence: CAIKNRGPEQFF. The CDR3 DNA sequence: TGTGCCATCAAGAACAGGGGACCGGAGCAGTTCTTC.

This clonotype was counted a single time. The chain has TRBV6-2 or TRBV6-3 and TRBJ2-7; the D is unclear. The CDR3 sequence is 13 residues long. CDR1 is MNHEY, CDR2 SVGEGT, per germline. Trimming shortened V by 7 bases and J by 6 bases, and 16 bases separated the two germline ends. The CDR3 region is CASTLEVRREQYF. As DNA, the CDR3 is TGTGCCAGCACCCTTGAGGTTCGGCGCGAGCAGTACTTC.

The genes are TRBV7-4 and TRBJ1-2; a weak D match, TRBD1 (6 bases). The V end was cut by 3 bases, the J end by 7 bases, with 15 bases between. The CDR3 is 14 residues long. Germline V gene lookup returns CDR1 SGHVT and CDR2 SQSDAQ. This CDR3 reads CASSFLRGGCGYTF. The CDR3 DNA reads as TGTGCCAGCAGCTTCCTTCGGGGGGGCTGTGGCTACACCTTC.

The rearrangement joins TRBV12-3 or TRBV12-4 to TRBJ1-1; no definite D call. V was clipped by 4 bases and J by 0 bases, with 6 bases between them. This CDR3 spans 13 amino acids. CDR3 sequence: CASSSNMNTEAFF. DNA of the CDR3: TGTGCCAGCAGTTCCAACATGAACACTGAAGCTTTCTTT.

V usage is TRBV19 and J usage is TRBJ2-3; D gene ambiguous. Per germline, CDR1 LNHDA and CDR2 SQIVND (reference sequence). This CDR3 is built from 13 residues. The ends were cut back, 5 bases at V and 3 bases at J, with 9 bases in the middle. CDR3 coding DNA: TGTGCCAGTAGTCCCCGGGCGACAGATACGCAGTATTTT. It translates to CASSPRATDTQYF.

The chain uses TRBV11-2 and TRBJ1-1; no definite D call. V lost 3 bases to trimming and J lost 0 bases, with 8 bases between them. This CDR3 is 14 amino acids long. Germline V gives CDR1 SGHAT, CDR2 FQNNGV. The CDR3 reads CASSFSTMNTEAFF. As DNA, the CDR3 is TGTGCCAGCAGCTTTTCGACCATGAACACTGAAGCTTTCTTT.

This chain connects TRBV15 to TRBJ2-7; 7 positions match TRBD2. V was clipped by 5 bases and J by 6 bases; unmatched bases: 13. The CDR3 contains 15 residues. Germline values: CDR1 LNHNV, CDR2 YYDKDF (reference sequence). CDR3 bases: TGTGCCACCAGCGGCGTGGGGGGGTTTCTAAGCGAGCAGTACTTC. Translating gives CATSGVGGFLSEQYF.

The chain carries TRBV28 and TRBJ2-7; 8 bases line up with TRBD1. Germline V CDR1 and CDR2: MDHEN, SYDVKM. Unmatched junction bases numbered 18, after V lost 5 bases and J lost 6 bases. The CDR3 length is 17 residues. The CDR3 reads CASSPGGRGQFTGEQYF. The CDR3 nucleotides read TGTGCCAGCAGTCCAGGGGGCAGGGGGCAATTCACGGGCGAGCAGTACTTC.

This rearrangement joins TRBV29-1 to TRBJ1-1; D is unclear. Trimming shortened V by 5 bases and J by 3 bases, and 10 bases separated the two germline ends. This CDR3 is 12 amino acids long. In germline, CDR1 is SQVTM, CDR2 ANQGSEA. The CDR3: CSVRISDTEAFF. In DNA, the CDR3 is TGCAGCGTTAGGATCTCCGACACTGAAGCTTTCTTT.

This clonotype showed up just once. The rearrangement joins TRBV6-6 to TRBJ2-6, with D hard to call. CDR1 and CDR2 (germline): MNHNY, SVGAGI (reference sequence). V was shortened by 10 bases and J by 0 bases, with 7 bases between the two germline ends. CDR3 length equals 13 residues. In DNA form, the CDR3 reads TGTGCCATACGGAGCTCTGGGGCCAACGTCCTGACTTTC. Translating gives CAIRSSGANVLTF.

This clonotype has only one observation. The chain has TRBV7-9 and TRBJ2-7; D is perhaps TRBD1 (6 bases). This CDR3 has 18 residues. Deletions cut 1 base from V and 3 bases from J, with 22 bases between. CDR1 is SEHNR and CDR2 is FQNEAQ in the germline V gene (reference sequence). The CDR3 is CASSLVVGVQGSDYEQYF. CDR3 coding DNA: TGTGCCAGCAGCTTAGTAGTTGGGGTCCAGGGGTCGGACTACGAGCAGTACTTC. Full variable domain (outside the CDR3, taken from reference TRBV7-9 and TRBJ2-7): DTGVSQNPRHKITKRGQNVTFRCDPISEHNRLYWYRQTLGQGPEFLTYFQNEAQLEKSRLLSDRFSAERPKGSFSTLEIQRTEQGDSAMYLCASSLVVGVQGSDYEQYFGPGTRLTVT.

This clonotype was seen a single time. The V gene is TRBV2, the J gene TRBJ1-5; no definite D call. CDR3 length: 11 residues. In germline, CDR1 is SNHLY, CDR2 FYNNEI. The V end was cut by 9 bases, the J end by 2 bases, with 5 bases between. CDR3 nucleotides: TGTGCCAGTGGGGGCAATCAGCCCCAGCATTTT. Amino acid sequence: CASGGNQPQHF.

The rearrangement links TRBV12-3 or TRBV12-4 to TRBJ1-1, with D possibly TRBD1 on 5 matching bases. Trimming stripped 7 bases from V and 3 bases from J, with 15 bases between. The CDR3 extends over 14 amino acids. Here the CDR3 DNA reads TGTGCCAGCACTTCTTACCAGGGATACACTGAAGCTTTCTTT. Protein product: CASTSYQGYTEAFF.